This T cell receptor beta chain appears in the sequencing data of a study of spatial heterogeneity in lung cancer. TCR cDNA molecules each had a unique molecular identifier. MiXCR, applied by TCRdb to the 5' RACE reads, yields one record per CDR3 protein. In the table there are about 7,900 distinct CDR3 sequences, approximately 4.6% of which are singletons. This clonotype was counted at least ten times. This beta chain is off target for a library built for alpha chains, so its abundance means little. Indicated time point: sample taken at primary tumor resection. No cells were sorted before sequencing. The whole RNA sequenced was extracted from tumor, nontumor lung or frozen PBMC. The material was PBMCs, obtained at surgery. This receptor was identified in a male donor with early-stage non-small cell lung cancer.

CDR3 region: CSVGSNSQETQYF. The CDR3, as DNA: TGCAGCGTTGGCTCTAACAGCCAAGAGACCCAGTACTTC. V usage is TRBV29-1 and J usage is TRBJ2-5; no definite D call. CDR1 is SQVTM, CDR2 ANQGSEA, per germline. The CDR3 covers 13 residues. Trimming took off 4 bases at V and 1 base at J, with 10 bases between the two ends.